A selection of T cell receptor beta chains follows, all from one sample in a study of shared clonotypes between healthy human individuals. TCRdb's copy holds only in-frame clones and misses some; the assay was immunoSEQ multiplex PCR. The sample contains about 1.4 million clones, roughly 96% of which appear only once. The material sequenced was naive CD4+ T cells sorted from blood. The receptors were sampled from a man between 25 and 39 years old in good health. CDR3s include the opening cysteine and the closing phenylalanine or tryptophan. Fields, in order: V gene, D gene, clone size, J gene, CDR3 protein, CDR3 DNA. A D gene is named only where the DNA matches it firmly. Size tells how often a clone was seen (once, few, many) or the class of an expanded clone, and some rows leave it out.

v_gene: TRBV9
d_gene: TRBD2
abundance: -
j_gene: TRBJ2-2
CDR3aa: CASSESGANTGELFF
CDR3nt: TGTGCCAGCAGCGAAAGCGGGGCGAACACCGGGGAGCTGTTTTTT

v_gene: TRBV27
d_gene: TRBD1
abundance: -
j_gene: TRBJ2-7
CDR3aa: CASARQGGYEQYF
CDR3nt: TGTGCCAGCGCTAGACAGGGGGGTTACGAGCAGTACTTC

v_gene: TRBV7-2
d_gene: -
abundance: once
j_gene: TRBJ2-7
CDR3aa: CASSLPGPYEQYF
CDR3nt: TGTGCCAGCAGCTTACCGGGGCCCTACGAGCAGTACTTC

v_gene: TRBV18
d_gene: -
abundance: once
j_gene: TRBJ2-1
CDR3aa: CASSQKVAYNEQFF
CDR3nt: TGTGCCAGCTCCCAAAAGGTAGCTTACAATGAGCAGTTCTTC

v_gene: TRBV28
d_gene: TRBD1
abundance: once
j_gene: TRBJ2-1
CDR3aa: CASSAPTGRNEQFF
CDR3nt: TGTGCCAGCAGTGCTCCGACAGGGCGCAATGAGCAGTTCTTC

v_gene: TRBV18
d_gene: -
abundance: -
j_gene: TRBJ1-5
CDR3aa: CASSPMARVDQPQHF
CDR3nt: TGTGCCAGCTCGCCGATGGCAAGGGTGGACCAGCCCCAGCATTTT

v_gene: TRBV18
d_gene: -
abundance: -
j_gene: TRBJ1-2
CDR3aa: CASSSSQVSLNYGYTF
CDR3nt: TGTGCCAGCTCAAGTTCACAGGTTTCCCTTAACTATGGCTACACCTTC

v_gene: TRBV19
d_gene: TRBD2
abundance: once
j_gene: TRBJ2-3
CDR3aa: CASSISAGGLGTDTQYF
CDR3nt: TGTGCCAGTAGTATCTCGGCGGGAGGGCTCGGCACAGATACGCAGTATTTT

v_gene: TRBV18
d_gene: -
abundance: -
j_gene: TRBJ2-7
CDR3aa: CASSPPRLYEQYF
CDR3nt: TGTGCCAGCTCACCACCGAGACTTTACGAGCAGTACTTC

v_gene: TRBV29-1
d_gene: -
abundance: few
j_gene: TRBJ1-1
CDR3aa: CSVGFLGTEAFF
CDR3nt: TGCAGCGTTGGGTTTCTTGGCACTGAAGCTTTCTTT

v_gene: TRBV21-1
d_gene: -
abundance: -
j_gene: TRBJ1-5
CDR3aa: CASSKGTGQGNQPQHF
CDR3nt: TGTGCCAGCAGCAAAGGCACGGGGCAGGGGAATCAGCCCCAGCATTTT

v_gene: TRBV5-1
d_gene: TRBD1
abundance: -
j_gene: TRBJ1-1
CDR3aa: CASSLEAAGGAFF
CDR3nt: TGCGCCAGCAGCTTGGAGGCGGCAGGGGGGGCTTTCTTT

v_gene: TRBV5-1
d_gene: -
abundance: -
j_gene: TRBJ1-3
CDR3aa: CASSKQSSGNTIYF
CDR3nt: TGCGCCAGCAGCAAACAGAGCTCTGGAAACACCATATATTTT

v_gene: TRBV5-1
d_gene: -
abundance: -
j_gene: TRBJ2-3
CDR3aa: CASSLLTDTQYF
CDR3nt: TGCGCCAGCAGCTTACTGACAGATACGCAGTATTTT

v_gene: TRBV29-1
d_gene: -
abundance: -
j_gene: TRBJ2-1
CDR3aa: CSVGRVLSSYNEQFF
CDR3nt: TGCAGCGTTGGTCGGGTGTTGAGCTCCTACAATGAGCAGTTCTTC

v_gene: TRBV27
d_gene: -
abundance: -
j_gene: TRBJ2-7
CDR3aa: CASRLRVVHEQYF
CDR3nt: TGTGCCAGCAGGCTCAGGGTTGTCCACGAGCAGTACTTC

v_gene: TRBV14
d_gene: TRBD1
abundance: -
j_gene: TRBJ2-7
CDR3aa: CASSLGTGRGYEQYF
CDR3nt: TGTGCCAGCAGCCTCGGGACAGGAAGGGGGTACGAGCAGTACTTC

v_gene: TRBV6-4
d_gene: -
abundance: -
j_gene: TRBJ1-1
CDR3aa: CASSDSAGVGTEAFF
CDR3nt: TGTGCCAGCAGTGACTCTGCGGGGGTAGGTACTGAAGCTTTCTTT

v_gene: TRBV2
d_gene: -
abundance: -
j_gene: TRBJ1-5
CDR3aa: CASSEISGLFSNQPQHF
CDR3nt: TGTGCCAGCAGTGAAATATCGGGGTTGTTCAGCAATCAGCCCCAGCATTTT

v_gene: TRBV7-9
d_gene: -
abundance: -
j_gene: TRBJ2-7
CDR3aa: CASSPPKVRDDYEQYF
CDR3nt: TGTGCCAGCAGCCCCCCGAAGGTCCGGGACGACTACGAGCAGTACTTC

v_gene: TRBV21-1
d_gene: -
abundance: -
j_gene: TRBJ1-1
CDR3aa: CASLGQNTEAFF
CDR3nt: TGTGCCAGCTTGGGACAGAACACTGAAGCTTTCTTT

v_gene: TRBV4-1
d_gene: TRBD1
abundance: -
j_gene: TRBJ1-3
CDR3aa: CASSQPRDRVSGNTIYF
CDR3nt: TGCGCCAGCAGCCAACCCCGGGACAGGGTATCTGGAAACACCATATATTTT

v_gene: TRBV18
d_gene: -
abundance: -
j_gene: TRBJ1-5
CDR3aa: CASSLQRSYSNQPQHF
CDR3nt: TGTGCCAGCTCGCTTCAGCGGTCCTATAGCAATCAGCCCCAGCATTTT

v_gene: TRBV18
d_gene: TRBD1
abundance: -
j_gene: TRBJ2-1
CDR3aa: CASEQGARINPYNEQFF
CDR3nt: TGTGCCAGTGAACAGGGGGCGCGGATTAATCCGTACAATGAGCAGTTCTTC

v_gene: TRBV18
d_gene: -
abundance: -
j_gene: TRBJ2-7
CDR3aa: CASSPQDRSSYEQYF
CDR3nt: TGTGCCAGCTCACCGCAAGACAGGAGCTCCTACGAGCAGTACTTC

v_gene: TRBV14
d_gene: -
abundance: -
j_gene: TRBJ2-7
CDR3aa: CASSQLSGGMTYEQYF
CDR3nt: TGTGCCAGCAGCCAACTTTCTGGCGGGATGACGTACGAGCAGTACTTC

v_gene: TRBV25-1
d_gene: TRBD1
abundance: -
j_gene: TRBJ2-1
CDR3aa: CASSDPGTGRSNEQFF
CDR3nt: TGTGCCAGCAGTGACCCCGGGACAGGGCGCTCCAATGAGCAGTTCTTC

v_gene: TRBV2
d_gene: TRBD1
abundance: -
j_gene: TRBJ2-1
CDR3aa: CASSLDRGRTNEQFF
CDR3nt: TGTGCCAGCAGCCTTGACAGGGGCCGCACCAATGAGCAGTTCTTC

v_gene: TRBV5-1
d_gene: -
abundance: -
j_gene: TRBJ2-5
CDR3aa: CASSLASYQETQYF
CDR3nt: TGCGCCAGCAGCTTGGCCTCGTACCAAGAGACCCAGTACTTC

v_gene: TRBV9
d_gene: -
abundance: -
j_gene: TRBJ2-2
CDR3aa: CASSVLLANTGELFF
CDR3nt: TGTGCCAGCAGCGTCCTTCTAGCAAACACCGGGGAGCTGTTTTTT

v_gene: TRBV28
d_gene: TRBD1
abundance: few
j_gene: TRBJ1-2
CDR3aa: CASSLGGGVRYGYTF
CDR3nt: TGTGCCAGCAGTTTAGGAGGGGGCGTGCGCTATGGCTACACCTTC

v_gene: TRBV7-9
d_gene: -
abundance: -
j_gene: TRBJ1-2
CDR3aa: CASSIWDRTNNGYTF
CDR3nt: TGTGCCAGCAGCATCTGGGACCGAACTAATAATGGCTACACCTTC

v_gene: TRBV18
d_gene: TRBD2
abundance: once
j_gene: TRBJ2-7
CDR3aa: CASSPGTSGIYSYEQYF
CDR3nt: TGTGCCAGCTCTCCCGGGACTAGCGGGATCTACTCCTACGAGCAGTACTTC

v_gene: TRBV15
d_gene: TRBD2
abundance: once
j_gene: TRBJ2-7
CDR3aa: CATSRGKGTSGRSYEQYF
CDR3nt: TGTGCCACCAGCAGAGGGAAGGGGACTAGCGGGAGATCCTACGAGCAGTACTTC

v_gene: TRBV10-2
d_gene: TRBD1
abundance: -
j_gene: TRBJ1-3
CDR3aa: CASSETTPGTAGNTIYF
CDR3nt: TGCGCCAGCAGTGAGACTACTCCCGGGACAGCCGGAAACACCATATATTTT

v_gene: TRBV6-1
d_gene: -
abundance: -
j_gene: TRBJ1-1
CDR3aa: CASSEAVLRTTEAFF
CDR3nt: TGTGCCAGCAGTGAAGCTGTTCTTAGGACCACTGAAGCTTTCTTT

v_gene: TRBV18
d_gene: -
abundance: -
j_gene: TRBJ1-3
CDR3aa: CASSLGQSFSGNTIYF
CDR3nt: TGTGCCAGCTCCCTAGGACAAAGTTTCTCTGGAAACACCATATATTTT

v_gene: TRBV19
d_gene: TRBD2
abundance: -
j_gene: TRBJ2-5
CDR3aa: CASSPWTSGPTAQYF
CDR3nt: TGTGCCAGTAGTCCCTGGACTAGCGGTCCCACGGCCCAGTACTTC

v_gene: TRBV19
d_gene: TRBD2
abundance: once
j_gene: TRBJ2-7
CDR3aa: CASRISGLDGEQYF
CDR3nt: TGTGCCAGTCGTATTTCGGGACTAGATGGCGAGCAGTACTTC

v_gene: TRBV9
d_gene: -
abundance: -
j_gene: TRBJ2-1
CDR3aa: CASSVADGVGNEQFF
CDR3nt: TGTGCCAGCAGCGTAGCTGACGGGGTAGGAAATGAGCAGTTCTTC

v_gene: TRBV11-2
d_gene: -
abundance: -
j_gene: TRBJ1-4
CDR3aa: CASRRATNEKLFF
CDR3nt: TGTGCCAGCAGGCGAGCAACTAATGAAAAACTGTTTTTT

v_gene: TRBV10-1
d_gene: -
abundance: -
j_gene: TRBJ2-5
CDR3aa: CASSGSPKETQYF
CDR3nt: TGCGCCAGCAGTGGATCCCCCAAAGAGACCCAGTACTTC

v_gene: TRBV2
d_gene: TRBD2
abundance: few
j_gene: TRBJ2-7
CDR3aa: CASSVVGLAAF
CDR3nt: TGTGCCAGCAGTGTGGTGGGACTAGCGGCTTTC

v_gene: TRBV7-2
d_gene: TRBD2
abundance: once
j_gene: TRBJ2-7
CDR3aa: CASSFGLAGVDEQYF
CDR3nt: TGTGCCAGCAGCTTCGGACTAGCGGGTGTCGACGAGCAGTACTTC

v_gene: TRBV5-8
d_gene: -
abundance: -
j_gene: TRBJ1-2
CDR3aa: CASSLARPHPWGYTF
CDR3nt: TGTGCCAGCAGCTTGGCCAGGCCTCACCCCTGGGGCTACACCTTC

v_gene: TRBV5-5
d_gene: TRBD2
abundance: -
j_gene: TRBJ2-3
CDR3aa: CASPRAGGQGDTQYF
CDR3nt: TGTGCCAGCCCGCGAGCGGGAGGGCAAGGAGATACGCAGTATTTT

v_gene: TRBV30
d_gene: -
abundance: -
j_gene: TRBJ2-2
CDR3aa: CAWIPLSGRVNTGELFF
CDR3nt: TGTGCCTGGATACCGTTAAGTGGCAGGGTGAACACCGGGGAGCTGTTTTTT

v_gene: TRBV4-3
d_gene: -
abundance: once
j_gene: TRBJ2-4
CDR3aa: CASSQDRNRAIQYF
CDR3nt: TGCGCCAGCAGCCAAGATAGGAACAGGGCCATTCAGTACTTC

v_gene: TRBV9
d_gene: TRBD1
abundance: -
j_gene: TRBJ2-1
CDR3aa: CASSVKHAGTGYNEQFF
CDR3nt: TGTGCCAGCAGCGTTAAGCATGCAGGGACAGGATACAATGAGCAGTTCTTC